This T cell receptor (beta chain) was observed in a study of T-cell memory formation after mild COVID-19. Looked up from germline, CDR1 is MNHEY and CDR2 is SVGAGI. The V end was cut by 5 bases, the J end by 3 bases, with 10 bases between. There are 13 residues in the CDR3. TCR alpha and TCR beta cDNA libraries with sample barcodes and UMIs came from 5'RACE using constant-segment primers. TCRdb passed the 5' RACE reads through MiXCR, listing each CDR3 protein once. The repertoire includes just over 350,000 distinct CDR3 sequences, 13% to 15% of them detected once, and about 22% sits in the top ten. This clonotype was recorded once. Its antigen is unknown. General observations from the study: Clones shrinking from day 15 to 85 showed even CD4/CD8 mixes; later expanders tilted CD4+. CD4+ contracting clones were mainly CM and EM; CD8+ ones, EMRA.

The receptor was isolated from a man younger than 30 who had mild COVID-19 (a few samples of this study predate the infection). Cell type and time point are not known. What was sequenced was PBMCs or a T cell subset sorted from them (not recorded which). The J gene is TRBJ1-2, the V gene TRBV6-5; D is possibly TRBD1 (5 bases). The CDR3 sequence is CASSKGDYYGYTF. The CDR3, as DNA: TGTGCCAGCAGTAAAGGGGATTACTATGGCTACACCTTC.